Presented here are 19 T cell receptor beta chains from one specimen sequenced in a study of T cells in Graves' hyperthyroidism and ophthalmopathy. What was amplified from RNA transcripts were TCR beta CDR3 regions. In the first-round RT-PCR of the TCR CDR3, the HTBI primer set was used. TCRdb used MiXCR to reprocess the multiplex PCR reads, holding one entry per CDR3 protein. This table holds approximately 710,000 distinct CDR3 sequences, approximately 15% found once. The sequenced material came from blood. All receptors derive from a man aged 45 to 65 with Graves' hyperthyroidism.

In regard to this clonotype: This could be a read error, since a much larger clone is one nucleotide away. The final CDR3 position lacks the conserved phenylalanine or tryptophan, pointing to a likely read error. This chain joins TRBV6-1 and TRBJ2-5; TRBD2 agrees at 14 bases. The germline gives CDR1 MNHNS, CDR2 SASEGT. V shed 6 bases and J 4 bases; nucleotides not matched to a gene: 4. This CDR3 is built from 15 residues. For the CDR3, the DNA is TGTGCCAGCAGCGCCGGGACTAGCGGGAGAGAGACCCAGTACTCC. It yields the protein CASSAGTSGRETQYS.

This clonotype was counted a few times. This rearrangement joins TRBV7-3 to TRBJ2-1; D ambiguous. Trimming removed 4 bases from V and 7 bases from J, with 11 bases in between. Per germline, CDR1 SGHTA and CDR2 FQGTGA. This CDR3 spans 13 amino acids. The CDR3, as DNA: TGTGCCAGCAGCTCTGACGCTATGAATGAGCAGTTCTTC. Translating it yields CASSSDAMNEQFF. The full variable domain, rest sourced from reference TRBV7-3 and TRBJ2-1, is GAGVSQTPSNKVTEKGKYVELRCDPISGHTALYWYRQSLGQGPEFLIYFQGTGAADDSGLPNDRFFAVRPEGSVSTLKIQRTERGDSAVYLCASSSDAMNEQFFGPGTRLTVL.

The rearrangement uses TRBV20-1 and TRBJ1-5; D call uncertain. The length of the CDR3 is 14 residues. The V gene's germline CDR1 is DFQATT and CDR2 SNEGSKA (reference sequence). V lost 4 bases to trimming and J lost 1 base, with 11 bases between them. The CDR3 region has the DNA TGCAGTGCTACCTTGCTAGACAGCAATCAGCCCCAGCATTTT. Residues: CSATLLDSNQPQHF.

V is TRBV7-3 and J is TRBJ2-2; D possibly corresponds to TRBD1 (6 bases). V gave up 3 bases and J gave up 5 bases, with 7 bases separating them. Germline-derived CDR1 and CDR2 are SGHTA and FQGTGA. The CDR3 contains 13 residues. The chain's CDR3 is CASSFGTTGELFF. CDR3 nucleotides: TGTGCCAGCAGCTTTGGGACAACCGGGGAGCTGTTTTTT.

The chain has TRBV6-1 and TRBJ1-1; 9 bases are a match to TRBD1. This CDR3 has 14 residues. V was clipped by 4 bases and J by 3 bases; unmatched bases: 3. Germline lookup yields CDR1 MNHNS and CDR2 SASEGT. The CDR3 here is CASSVTGGHTEAFF. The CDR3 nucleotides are TGTGCCAGCAGTGTGACAGGGGGGCACACTGAAGCTTTCTTT.

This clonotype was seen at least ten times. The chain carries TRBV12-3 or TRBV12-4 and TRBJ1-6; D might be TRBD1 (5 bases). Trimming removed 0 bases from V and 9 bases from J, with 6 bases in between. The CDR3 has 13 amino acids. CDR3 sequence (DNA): TGTGCCAGCAGTTTAGCGGGGGTTTCACCCCTCCACTTT. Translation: CASSLAGVSPLHF.

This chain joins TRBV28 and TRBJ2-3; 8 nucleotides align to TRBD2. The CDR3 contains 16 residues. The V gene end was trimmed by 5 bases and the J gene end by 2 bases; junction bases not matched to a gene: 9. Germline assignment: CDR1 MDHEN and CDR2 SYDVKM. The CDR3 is CASSPGGATPTDTQYF. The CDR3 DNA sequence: TGTGCCAGCAGTCCCGGGGGGGCGACCCCCACAGATACGCAGTATTTT.

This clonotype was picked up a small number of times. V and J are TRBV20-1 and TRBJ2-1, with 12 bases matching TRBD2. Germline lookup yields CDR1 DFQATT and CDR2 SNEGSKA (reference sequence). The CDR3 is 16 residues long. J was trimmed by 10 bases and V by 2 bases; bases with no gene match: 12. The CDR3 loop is CSARPSPASGRGEQFF. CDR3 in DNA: TGCAGTGCTAGACCCTCCCCGGCTAGCGGGAGGGGCGAGCAGTTCTTC.

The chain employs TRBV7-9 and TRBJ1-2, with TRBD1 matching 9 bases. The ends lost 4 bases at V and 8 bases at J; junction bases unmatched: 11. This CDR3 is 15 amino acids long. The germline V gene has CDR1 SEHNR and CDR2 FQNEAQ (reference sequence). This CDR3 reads CASSSDVVGTGGYTF. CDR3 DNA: TGTGCCAGCAGCTCAGACGTAGTGGGGACAGGGGGCTACACCTTC.

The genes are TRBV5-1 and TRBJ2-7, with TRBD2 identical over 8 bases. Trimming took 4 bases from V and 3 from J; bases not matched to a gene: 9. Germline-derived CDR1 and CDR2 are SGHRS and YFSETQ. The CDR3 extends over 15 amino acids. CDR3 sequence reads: CASSRELAAFYEQYF. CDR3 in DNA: TGCGCCAGCAGCAGGGAACTAGCGGCCTTCTACGAGCAGTACTTC.

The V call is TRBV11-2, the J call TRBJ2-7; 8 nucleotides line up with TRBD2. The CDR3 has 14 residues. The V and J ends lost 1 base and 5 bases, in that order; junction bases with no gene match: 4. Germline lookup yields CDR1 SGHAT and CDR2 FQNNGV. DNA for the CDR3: TGTGCCAGCAGCTTAGTGACTAGCGACCACGAGCAGTACTTC. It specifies CASSLVTSDHEQYF.

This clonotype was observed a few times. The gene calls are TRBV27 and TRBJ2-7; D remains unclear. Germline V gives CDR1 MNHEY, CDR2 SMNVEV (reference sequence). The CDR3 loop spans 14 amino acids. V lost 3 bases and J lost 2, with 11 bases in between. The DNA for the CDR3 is TGTGCCAGCAGTTTGTATTTTGGGGCCTACGAGCAGTACTTC. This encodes CASSLYFGAYEQYF.

The CDR3 coding sequence is TGCAGTGCCTTTGCCCAGACAGGGACGGCGTATGGCTACACCTTC. It codes for CSAFAQTGTAYGYTF. This sequence joins TRBV20-1 and TRBJ1-2; TRBD1 agrees at 7 bases. CDR1 is DFQATT and CDR2 is SNEGSKA in the germline V gene (reference sequence). Trimming removed 6 bases from V and 5 bases from J; junction bases left unmatched: 15. CDR3 length equals 15 residues.

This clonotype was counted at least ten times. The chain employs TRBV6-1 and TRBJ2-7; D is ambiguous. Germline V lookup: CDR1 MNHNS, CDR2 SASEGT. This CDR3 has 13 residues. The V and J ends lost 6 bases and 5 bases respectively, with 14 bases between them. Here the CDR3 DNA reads TGTGCCAGCAGACCCTTGGATACAAACGAGCAGTACTTC. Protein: CASRPLDTNEQYF.

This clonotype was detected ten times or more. Here the CDR3 reads CASRPLGGVNQPQHF. The CDR3 coding sequence is TGTGCCAGCAGGCCGTTAGGGGGCGTAAATCAGCCCCAGCATTTT. This sequence joins TRBV2 and TRBJ1-5; 7 nucleotides line up with TRBD1. V lost 6 bases, J lost 4 bases, and 9 bases stayed unmatched. The germline CDR1 and CDR2 sequences are SNHLY and FYNNEI. The CDR3 has 15 residues.

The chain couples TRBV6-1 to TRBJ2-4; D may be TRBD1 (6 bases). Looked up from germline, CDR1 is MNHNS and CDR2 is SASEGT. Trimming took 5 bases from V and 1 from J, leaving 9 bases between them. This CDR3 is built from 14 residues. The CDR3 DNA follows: TGTGCCAGCAGTTCCACAGGGGCCAAAAACATTCAGTACTTC. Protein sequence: CASSSTGAKNIQYF.

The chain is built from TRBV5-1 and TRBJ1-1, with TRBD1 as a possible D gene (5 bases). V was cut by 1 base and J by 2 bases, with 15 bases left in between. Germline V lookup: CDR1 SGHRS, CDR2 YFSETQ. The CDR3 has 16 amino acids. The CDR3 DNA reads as TGCGCCAGCAGCTTGTTCCCAAACGACAGAAACACTGAAGCTTTCTTT. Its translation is CASSLFPNDRNTEAFF.

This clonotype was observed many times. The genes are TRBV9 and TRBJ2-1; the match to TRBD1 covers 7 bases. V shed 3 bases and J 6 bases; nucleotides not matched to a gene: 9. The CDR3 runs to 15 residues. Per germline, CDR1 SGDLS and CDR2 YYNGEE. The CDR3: CASSALTGAVNEQFF. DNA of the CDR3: TGTGCCAGCAGCGCCCTTACAGGGGCGGTCAATGAGCAGTTCTTC.

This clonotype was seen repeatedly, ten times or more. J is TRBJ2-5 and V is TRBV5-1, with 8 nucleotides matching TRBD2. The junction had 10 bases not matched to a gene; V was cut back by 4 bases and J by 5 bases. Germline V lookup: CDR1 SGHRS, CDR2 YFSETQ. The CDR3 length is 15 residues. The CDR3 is CASSTLRGAGETQYF. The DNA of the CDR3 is TGCGCCAGCAGCACTCTGCGGGGGGCCGGCGAGACCCAGTACTTC.